The 3 T cell receptor beta chains in this list originate from one sample, sequenced in a study of blood T cell repertoires in COVID-19. Generated by immunoSEQ multiplex PCR, the TCRdb table keeps only in-frame clones and is missing some. This table holds 130,000 to 150,000 clones, 85% to 90% found once. What was sequenced was peripheral blood. The receptors derive from a man in his fifties with active or convalescent COVID-19.

This sequence joins TRBV6-5 and TRBJ1-1, with D hard to call. The CDR3 loop spans 13 amino acids. Germline V gene sequence: CDR1 MNHEY, CDR2 SVGAGI. Deletions cut 1 base from V and 8 bases from J, with 11 bases between. CDR3 sequence reads: CASSYFEGGEAFF. The CDR3 DNA is TGTGCCAGCAGTTACTTCGAGGGAGGGGAAGCTTTCTTT.

The chain joins TRBV15 to TRBJ2-2, with D uncertain. CDR3 length: 17 amino acids. Trimming took 1 base from V and 2 from J, leaving 14 bases between them. From germline, CDR1 is LNHNV and CDR2 YYDKDF (reference sequence). DNA for the CDR3: TGTGCCACCAGCAGAGGTCGGGTGGCGGCCAACACCGGGGAGCTGTTTTTT. It yields the protein CATSRGRVAANTGELFF.

V and J are TRBV23-1 and TRBJ2-1; 7 bases are shared with TRBD1. TRBV23-1 is treated as an ORF (open reading frame) with a function not yet certain. The V segment lost 11 bases and the J segment 4 bases; nucleotides outside the gene matches: 5. The CDR3 spans 12 residues. CDR3 sequence reads: CAQGDKYNEQFF. DNA for the CDR3: TGCGCCCAGGGGGATAAATACAATGAGCAGTTCTTC.